Below, 2 T cell receptor beta chains from the same sample are listed, as sequenced in a study of cytomegalovirus exposure and HLA in healthy donors. Primers included in the PCR were 60 Vbeta and 13 Jbeta primers. Method: immunoSEQ multiplex PCR; TCRdb's copy keeps in-frame clones and lacks some. Here the sample spans over 85,000 clones, about four fifths being singletons. Sequencing used PBMCs. These TCRs come from a woman aged 55-70 years in good health and CMV-seropositive.

The chain employs TRBV7-9 and TRBJ1-3; TRBD1 might be the D (5 bases). The V gene lost 1 base and the J gene lost 8 bases, with 9 bases spanning the gap. The CDR3 covers 13 residues. Germline assignment: CDR1 SEHNR and CDR2 FQNEAQ (reference sequence). The CDR3 here is CASSLVTGDTIYF. CDR3 in DNA: TGTGCCAGCAGCTTAGTTACAGGAGACACCATATATTTT. The full variable domain, its missing parts supplied by reference TRBV7-9 and TRBJ1-3, is DTGVSQNPRHKITKRGQNVTFRCDPISEHNRLYWYRQTLGQGPEFLTYFQNEAQLEKSRLLSDRFSAERPKGSFSTLEIQRTEQGDSAMYLCASSLVTGDTIYFGEGSWLTVV.

CDR3 DNA sequence: TGTGCCAGCAGCTTACTAGCGGGAGGTGGCACAGATACGCAGTATTTT. It specifies CASSLLAGGGTDTQYF. This sequence joins TRBV7-9 and TRBJ2-3, with 11 bases identical to TRBD2. CDR3 length: 16 amino acids. Germline trimming cut 2 bases from V and 1 base from J; bases unmatched to any gene: 2. CDR1 and CDR2 (germline): SEHNR, FQNEAQ (reference sequence).